This TCR beta chain is from a study of T cell responses to AZD1222 COVID-19 vaccine. Study summary: Pooling was applied to second doses at about 4 or about 12 weeks. Notes on the study in general: Variant regions that are unmutated are reportedly the target of nearly half of spike-specific TCRs. CD4 TCRs linked to vaccination spanned spike, dominating at 160-218 and 743-854. Clonal diversity may have been underestimated in mostly white British donors.

Per the germline V gene, CDR1 is SGHRS and CDR2 is YFSETQ. CDR3 length equals 15 residues. After removal of 4 bases from V and 2 bases from J, the junction contained 8 bases not matched to a gene. About this clone itself: Its antigen is not known.

Clones were read by immunoSEQ multiplex PCR, and TCRdb kept only the in-frame ones, dropping some. The table shows about 130,000 clones, with 80% to 90% occurring only once. The material was peripheral blood, obtained on day 0 of AZD1222 vaccination. This clonotype was obtained from an adult in good health. This chain uses TRBV5-1 with TRBJ1-2; TRBD1 matches at 7 bases. The CDR3 protein is CASSPTGTWNYGYTF. CDR3 DNA: TGCGCCAGCAGCCCGACAGGGACGTGGAACTATGGCTACACCTTC. The full variable domain, rest sourced from reference TRBV5-1 and TRBJ1-2, is KAGVTQTPRYLIKTRGQQVTLSCSPISGHRSVSWYQQTPGQGLQFLFEYFSETQRNKGNFPGRFSGRQFSNSRSEMNVSTLELGDSALYLCASSPTGTWNYGYTFGSGTRLTVV.